The 10 T cell receptor beta chains reported below all come from one sample, sequenced in a study of response to subunit inactivated influenza vaccine. TCRdb re-called the RT-PCR reads with MiXCR, one entry per CDR3 protein. The table records fewer than 550,000 distinct CDR3 sequences, over 25% of them present only once. This sample comprised CD4+ T cells sorted from PBMCs, obtained around 5 days after vaccination. Receptor source: a man in his fifties who received an inactivated influenza vaccine.

CDR3: CASSLDAYTEAFF. CDR3 DNA: TGTGCCAGCAGCTTAGATGCGTACACTGAAGCTTTCTTT. The rearrangement joins TRBV7-2 to TRBJ1-1; D remains ambiguous. V lost 1 base to trimming and J lost 3 bases, with 6 bases between them. The CDR3 length is 13 residues. Germline V gene lookup returns CDR1 SGHTA and CDR2 FQGNSA.

This clonotype was observed a handful of times. This chain joins TRBV7-2 and TRBJ2-3; D gene ambiguous. The CDR3 spans 14 residues. CDR1 is SGHTA and CDR2 is FQGNSA in the germline V gene. V lost 2 bases and J 4 bases, leaving 10 bases between the germline ends. The CDR3 DNA follows: TGTGCCAGCAGCTTAATCGACTCCGCAGATACGCAGTATTTT. It specifies CASSLIDSADTQYF. Combining the CDR3 with reference TRBV7-2 and TRBJ2-3 gives the whole variable domain GAGVSQSPSNKVTEKGKDVELRCDPISGHTALYWYRQSLGQGLEFLIYFQGNSAPDKSGLPSDRFSAERTGGSVSTLTIQRTQQEDSAVYLCASSLIDSADTQYFGPGTRLTVL.

The J gene is TRBJ2-7, the V gene TRBV6-1, with a tentative D call TRBD2 (6 bases). Germline CDR1 reads MNHNS; CDR2 reads SASEGT. V was trimmed by 8 bases and J by 2 bases, leaving 16 bases between them. The CDR3 runs to 14 residues. The CDR3 coding sequence is TGTGCCAGCCTAAGAGGGACTCACGCCTACGAGCAGTACTTC. Translation: CASLRGTHAYEQYF.

V is TRBV20-1 and J is TRBJ2-5, with a possible D match to TRBD2 (5 bases). V was shortened by 4 bases and J by 3 bases, with 12 bases between the two germline ends. From germline, CDR1 is DFQATT and CDR2 SNEGSKA (reference sequence). The CDR3 has 13 amino acids. The CDR3 sequence: CSAMPGKEETQYF. The CDR3 coding sequence is TGCAGTGCTATGCCGGGGAAAGAAGAGACCCAGTACTTC.

The chain combines TRBV2 with TRBJ2-7, with D possibly being TRBD2 (5 bases). Germline V gene lookup returns CDR1 SNHLY and CDR2 FYNNEI. The CDR3 loop spans 15 amino acids. V lost 3 bases and J lost 3, with 15 bases in between. The chain's CDR3 is CASSEGRDYFYEQYF. The DNA for the CDR3 is TGTGCCAGCAGTGAGGGGAGAGACTACTTCTACGAGCAGTACTTC.

The chain joins TRBV5-1 to TRBJ1-1, with D hard to call. Trimming left V 0 bases short and J 3 bases short, with 9 bases between. The CDR3 is 14 residues long. Germline-derived CDR1 and CDR2 are SGHRS and YFSETQ. CDR3 DNA sequence: TGCGCCAGCAGCTTGGGTGGCAGTTACACTGAAGCTTTCTTT. Residues: CASSLGGSYTEAFF.

This rearrangement joins TRBV12-3 or TRBV12-4 to TRBJ2-1; 10 bases are shared with TRBD2. After removal of 7 bases from V and 7 bases from J, the junction contained 7 bases not matched to a gene. The CDR3 length is 14 residues. The DNA for the CDR3 is TGTGCCAGCACCTTACTAGCGGGATTGAATGAGCAGTTCTTC. Amino acid sequence: CASTLLAGLNEQFF.

Only a few counts were recorded for this clonotype. CDR3 bases: TGTGCCAGCAGCCAAATCGGGCTAGCGGGGGGCGAGCAGTACTTC. Translating gives CASSQIGLAGGEQYF. The V gene is TRBV4-2, the J gene TRBJ2-7; 11 bases line up with TRBD2. The CDR3 loop spans 15 amino acids. In germline, CDR1 is LGHNA, CDR2 YNFKEQ. V gave up 2 bases and J gave up 6 bases; unmatched junction bases: 6.

This clonotype was found once. This sequence joins TRBV5-1 and TRBJ1-1, with 8 nucleotides matching TRBD1. V lost 3 bases to trimming and J lost 4 bases; unmatched junction nucleotides: 8. CDR3 length equals 15 residues. Germline V gives CDR1 SGHRS, CDR2 YFSETQ. The CDR3 region is CASSSGPDRATEAFF. The CDR3 DNA is TGCGCCAGCAGCTCAGGGCCGGACAGGGCCACTGAAGCTTTCTTT.

This clonotype was observed a handful of times. The chain carries TRBV29-1 and TRBJ2-7; 12 bases align to TRBD2. CDR3 length: 15 residues. The ends lost 7 bases at V and 2 bases at J; junction bases unmatched: 9. Germline V lookup: CDR1 SQVTM, CDR2 ANQGSEA. The CDR3 nucleotides read TGCAGCGCCCGTGCCGGACTAGCGGGGACCTACGAGCAGTACTTC. Its protein is CSARAGLAGTYEQYF.